The clone carrying this T cell receptor beta chain appeared a few times. This entry is derived from a study of blood T cell repertoires in COVID-19. CDR1 MNHNS and CDR2 SASEGT come from the germline V gene. Trimming pared 2 bases from V and 5 bases from J, leaving 9 bases between. The length of the CDR3 is 13 residues. Using immunoSEQ multiplex PCR, the repertoire was profiled, and TCRdb retains in-frame clones only, with some absent. The profile covers roughly 80,000 clones, with 87% appearing a single time and around 5.1% taken by the ten largest. The sample comprised peripheral blood. This chain links TRBV6-1 with TRBJ2-5; tentative D call: TRBD1 (5 bases). The sequence came from a woman older than 75 with active or convalescent COVID-19. The CDR3 coding sequence is TGTGCCAGCAGTGAATTGGGGCAGGAGACCCAGTACTTC. The encoded protein is CASSELGQETQYF.